The rows below give T cell receptor beta chains drawn from one sample of a study of cytomegalovirus exposure and HLA in healthy donors. Assay used: immunoSEQ multiplex PCR; TCRdb lists only in-frame clones, some missing. The sample includes 99,000 or so clones, about 83% of them seen just once. The sequencing sample was made of PBMCs. These receptors originate from a man between 18 and 35 years old in good health and CMV-seronegative. Each CDR3 is given with its conserved first and last residue. Fields, in order: D gene, clone size, J gene, V gene, CDR3 DNA, CDR3 protein. A D gene is named only where the DNA matches it firmly. For some rows the clone size is stated as once, few or many, or as a class when expanded; others skip it.

TRBD1 - TRBJ2-7 TRBV10-3 TGTGCCATCAGTTTTTCCGGGACAGGGAGCAACGAGCAGTACTTC CAISFSGTGSNEQYF
- few TRBJ2-7 TRBV5-4 TGTGCCAGCAGTCGAGATTACGCGGGCTACGAGCAGTACTTC CASSRDYAGYEQYF
TRBD2 - TRBJ2-3 TRBV10-3 TGTGCCATCAGCCTAGCGGCTAGCACAGATACGCAGTATTTT CAISLAASTDTQYF
TRBD2 - TRBJ2-1 TRBV5-5 TGTGCCAGCACCTTAACTAGCGGGAGTTCCTACAATGAGCAGTTCTTC CASTLTSGSSYNEQFF
- - TRBJ2-7 TRBV4-3 TGCGCCAGCAGCCAAGCAGGGGGGACAGACTTCTACGAGCAGTACTTC CASSQAGGTDFYEQYF
- - TRBJ2-4 TRBV7-9 TGTGCCAGCAGCCCACCACAGTCGCTAGCCAAAAACATTCAGTACTTC CASSPPQSLAKNIQYF
TRBD2 - TRBJ2-2 TRBV7-3 TGTGCCAGCAGCTTCGGGGGGGCAGTATGGGCGAGTTCCCACAACACCGGGGAGCTGTTTTTT CASSFGGAVWASSHNTGELFF
TRBD2 once TRBJ2-7 TRBV7-9 TGTGCCAGCAGCTTGGGACTAGCGGGGTCTCAGTACTTC CASSLGLAGSQYF
TRBD1 - TRBJ2-2 TRBV4-1 TGCGCCAGCAGCCAAGGTTACCGGGACAGAGTCAAGGGCACCGGGGAGCTGTTTTTT CASSQGYRDRVKGTGELFF
TRBD1 - TRBJ2-3 TRBV5-1 TGCGCCAGCAGGGACCAGGGGGCTTCGGGCGATACGCAGTATTTT CASRDQGASGDTQYF
TRBD1 - TRBJ2-7 TRBV11-2 TGTGCCAGCAGCTTGCTAGGACAGGCTGGGGACGAGCAGTACTTC CASSLLGQAGDEQYF
- - TRBJ2-2 TRBV6-4 TGTGCCAGCAGCAGGAACACCGGGGAGCTGTTTTTT CASSRNTGELFF
TRBD1 - TRBJ1-5 TRBV30 TGTGCCTGGAGTGTACCCCGGACAGGGCCTCCTTATAGCAATCAGCCCCAGCATTTT CAWSVPRTGPPYSNQPQHF
TRBD2 - TRBJ2-7 TRBV9 TGTGCCAGCAGCCCCCAGGCTAGCGGGAGCCACGAGCAGTACTTC CASSPQASGSHEQYF
- - TRBJ1-1 TRBV19 TGTGCCAGTAGTAGAAGACAGGCCCCACTCGAGGCTGAAGCTTTCTTT CASSRRQAPLEAEAFF
TRBD2 - TRBJ2-7 TRBV4-1 TGCGCCAGCAGCCACCCGGGACTAGCGGGAGGGCTCGACGAGCAGTACTTC CASSHPGLAGGLDEQYF